This T cell receptor (beta chain) stems from a study of cytomegalovirus exposure and HLA in healthy donors listed by TCRdb under 2017. Regarding the research as a whole: According to an earlier analysis of around 600 of the donors, about 179 million T cells yielded some 120 million unique TCR beta sequences and more than 250 Gb of sequence data. An early release covering 550 to 700 HLA-typed donors comprised about 300 gigabases of sequencing data and 85 million or so unique TCR sequences. Of the roughly 390 genotyped donors, 81% were placed in the genetic ancestry cluster associated with self-reported Caucasian donors. The study aimed to test whether signatures of past pathogen exposure could be identified by cataloging public T cell receptors. The study used immunosequencing to profile the T cell repertoires of about 670 subjects and linked those repertoires to cytomegalovirus serostatus. In addition to the first cohort of around 670 subjects, a separate validation cohort of 120 different subjects was used. To predict cytomegalovirus infection status, the study combined high-throughput TCR immunosequencing, statistical association of individual TCRs with disease status, and machine learning. In a later analysis, previously published TCR beta repertoires from 550 to 750 donors were re-analyzed and high-resolution HLA genotyping was added so that TCR occurrence patterns could be studied. In the later analysis, no new phenotypic data were used to find candidate immune exposures; instead, reliance was placed on TCR beta sequences and their occurrence across donors. In an earlier analysis of roughly 580 of the donors, high-throughput TCR beta sequencing was used to judge whether each TCR beta V gene segment behaved as functional or pseudogenic. Donor age, sex, ethnicity and CMV serostatus were compiled together with the repertoire data. A later genetic analysis took genome-wide SNP genotypes for about three fifths of the roughly 670 donors and used that subset as a discovery cohort. All discovery cohort repertoires had been generated using a single sequencing platform. HLA typing included class I and class II loci at four-digit resolution. The number of typed donors differed by locus: about 620-640 for A, B, C, DRB1 and DQB1; 500 to 550 for DQA1; around 610 for DPA1; and 400 to 480 for DPB1. A few DR-DQ haplotypes were treated as single units for association and clustering because of strong linkage in the cohort. On average, around 230,000 unique TCR beta nucleotide sequences were sequenced per donor among 350 to 400 genotyped donors of the cohort, with about 17% of those sequences being non-productive.

V is cut back by 4 bases and J by 9 bases, with 9 bases in the junction unmatched. The CDR3 numbers 15 residues from cysteine through phenylalanine. Only the CDR3 region is kept as DNA, spanning 45 bases read in frame from base 1. According to the germline V gene, CDR1 reads SNHLY and CDR2 reads FYNNEI. Libraries were made using the immunoSEQ multiplex PCR assay. For the multiplex PCR, a mixture combining 60 forward primers for TCR Vbeta segments and 13 reverse primers for TCR Jbeta segments was used. The CDR3 region of rearranged TCR beta genes was amplified from genomic DNA with a multiplex PCR assay. The Illumina HiSeq System was used to sequence the amplified TCR beta libraries as 87-base-pair reads. Per the source publication's procedure: A later analysis tallied approximately 87 million unique TCR beta chains across the 650 to 750 repertoires, and approximately 12 million of those chains were shared by two or more donors. Raw reads were error-corrected and collapsed into unique sequences by a nearest-neighbor algorithm in which closely related sequences were merged to remove PCR and sequencing errors. CDR3 sequences were aligned to IMGT reference sequences to assign V, D and J gene segments. For a sequence to be retained, a match of at least six nucleotides to both a V gene segment and a J gene segment was required. A rearrangement was called productive if the CDR3 had no stop codons and remained in frame with V and J, and every other rearrangement was called non-productive. CDR3 was defined by IMGT convention, running from the second conserved V-encoded cysteine to the conserved J-encoded phenylalanine. Sequences without an unambiguous match to a single V gene segment were excluded from the earlier analysis of several hundred of the donors. An earlier analysis of some 500 of the donors classified V segments as functional when productive rearrangements were above 56.7% and as segregating when the standard deviation between donors was above 5%. A statistical classification framework was built to diagnose cytomegalovirus status from the catalog of TCR beta chain sequences. A later analysis assigned V and J genes by comparing TCR nucleotide sequences with IMGT/GENE-DB human TR gene sequences. Using the TCRdist pipeline, a later analysis assigned CDR3 sequences along with most-parsimonious VDJ recombination scenarios. In a later analysis, each TCR beta chain was defined by its CDR3 amino acid sequence together with its V-gene family, and reads without a unique V-gene family were excluded. As a way to deal with suspected cross-contamination and a sequencing artifact, a later analysis dropped roughly 620 nucleotide sequences that were highly shared and had low generation probability. A later analysis calculated a clonal expansion index for each public chain from normalized within-repertoire ranks of inferred template counts. In a later analysis, generation probabilities were computed with a VDJ recombination model fitted to out-of-frame rearrangements, and the resulting probabilities were checked against IGoR. In a later analysis, hypergeometric tests were used to score TCR-TCR, TCR-HLA and TCR-CMV co-occurrence, with a repertoire-size bias correction applied to TCR pairs. In a later analysis, false discovery rates were estimated by permuting HLA or CMV assignments 20 times. In a later analysis, co-occurring TCRs were grouped using DBSCAN, and TCRdist sequence similarity was added for clustering within HLA-allele-positive subsets. Repertoires with fewer than 30,000 or more than 120,000 public chains, plus five repertoires with anomalous nucleotide sharing, were excluded from co-occurrence clustering. TCRdb took over this immuneACCESS table, retaining in-frame rearrangements with V and J assigned. Such tables are incomplete; in checked studies, under half of the missing clones stem from an unresolved V gene, and the remainder is unexplained. V and J calls and clone size follow that table, whereas D and trimming were derived from the DNA. Counted in this sample were about 150,000 clones; approximately 80% of them appeared once. The ten largest clones add up to about an eighth of the sample.

General findings and caveats noted by the study authors: This cohort had only TCR beta chains sequenced, and the lack of alpha or paired-chain data limited which features could be detected. Several of the top co-occurrence clusters appeared to be linked to parvovirus B19, influenza, CMV and Epstein-Barr virus, according to a later analysis. In a later analysis, HLA-associated TCR beta chains were found to be more clonally expanded and to have lower generation probabilities than equally common non-associated chains. Assigning TCR associations to individual alleles was difficult when HLA alleles, especially DR and DQ, strongly co-occurred. According to the authors, the approach could potentially be generalized to other disease states and immunological phenotypes. While some public TCRs were present in many individuals, most TCR sequences turned up only very rarely across donors. Some IMGT-functional V segments, including TRBV6-2 and TRBV6-3, could not be told apart with the 87-base-pair reads, so those segments were excluded. In vitro tests confirmed that a few of the cytomegalovirus-associated TCR beta chains recognize cytomegalovirus antigens. A later analysis associated 16,951 TCR beta sequences with specific HLA alleles at a false discovery rate of 0.05. A further reported finding was that TCR beta sequences accurately predicted the HLA-A and HLA-B alleles for most subjects in the first cohort. Roughly uniform sequencing depth across donors was assumed in presence/absence analyses, although this assumption may not hold. In both the original and validation cohorts, the classifier was reported to diagnose cytomegalovirus status with high specificity and sensitivity. V-gene and J-gene trimming of TCR beta chains was associated with a missense DCLRE1C variant in a later genetic analysis, and the association was replicated in an independent cohort. Correlated functional status among segregating V segments might be attributable to linkage disequilibrium, but an unknown experimental factor could not be ruled out. The only immune exposure information available for the cohort was CMV serostatus. In an earlier analysis of over 550 of the donors, most TCR beta V segments were observed in productive rearrangements about 90% or about 30% of the time, broadly matching IMGT annotations. In a later analysis, the rate of TCR association differed among HLA loci, with DRB1 alleles having the most associated TCRs and HLA-C alleles having the fewest. The study gave a list of under 200 TCR beta chains associated with cytomegalovirus. Over 15 rarely observed V segments, including chromosome 9 orphons, were excluded from the earlier analysis of several hundred of the donors because counts were too low. A cluster of highly shared sequence variants was judged likely to represent a technical artifact of the sequencing pipeline. HLA typing was unavailable for some donors at each locus, so association tests used only the typed subset. In a later analysis, most CMV-associated TCR beta chains were found to appear HLA-restricted, with HLA associations seemingly driven largely by CMV exposure. In a later genetic analysis, fewer N-insertions in productive TCRs were reported among donors in an Asian-associated ancestry cluster than the roughly 710-donor mean.

This clone was seen a single time. Its cognate antigen has yet to be identified. No much larger clonotype is one base removed from it; base qualities were not supplied. The cohort consisted of approximately 670 healthy bone marrow donors. Cohort members were all nominally healthy when sampled, although unrecorded immune exposures were likely present. The donor tested CMV seronegative, placing the donor among the 350 or so seronegative members of the cohort. Every donor gave a peripheral blood sample, and the peripheral blood mononuclear cells from that sample were used for TCR beta sequencing. Genomic DNA was extracted from the blood cell samples with the Qiagen DNeasy Blood Extraction Kit.

The receptor's source is a middle-aged woman in good health and CMV-seronegative. Material for sequencing was PBMCs. The V and J segments used are TRBV2 and TRBJ2-1; a stretch of 10 junction bases matches TRBD2. The base sequence is TGTGCCAGCAGTGTCCAGGGGTTAGCGGGAGGTGAGCAGTTCTTC. Its protein product is CASSVQGLAGGEQFF.